This passage covers 29 T cell receptor beta chains from one sample sequenced in a study of shared clonotypes between healthy human individuals. The assay was immunoSEQ multiplex PCR, and TCRdb's table has in-frame clones only and misses some. The table has 650,000 to 750,000 clones, less than 80% seen once; the top ten hold 1.8%. Input material: memory CD4+ T cells sorted from blood. Documented subset: CD45RA-negative fraction. All receptors derive from a woman under 40 in good health.

The rearrangement links TRBV19 to TRBJ1-5, with 11 bases fitting TRBD1. Germline V gene lookup returns CDR1 LNHDA and CDR2 SQIVND (reference sequence). The CDR3 contains 17 residues. Trimming cost V 5 bases and J 0 bases; bases outside gene matches: 6. CDR3 nucleotide sequence: TGTGCCAGTAGTCCCGGGACAGGGGGTTATAGCAATCAGCCCCAGCATTTT. It translates to CASSPGTGGYSNQPQHF.

Only a few counts were recorded for this clone. The chain carries TRBV27 and TRBJ2-7, with 11 bases identical to TRBD1. CDR3 length: 15 residues. CDR1 MNHEY and CDR2 SMNVEV come from the germline V gene (reference sequence). Losses at the gene ends were 6 bases for V and 4 bases for J; bases not matched to a gene: 8. The chain's CDR3 is CASRRGQGGWYEQYF. Here the CDR3 DNA reads TGTGCCAGCAGGAGGGGACAGGGGGGGTGGTACGAGCAGTACTTC.

This clone was observed a handful of times. The chain uses TRBV7-9 and TRBJ2-7; the D is unclear. This CDR3 contains 13 residues. V shed 5 bases and J shed 10 bases, with 18 bases lying between them. Germline V lookup: CDR1 SEHNR, CDR2 FQNEAQ (reference sequence). The CDR3 loop is CASSPQVTMGQYF. The DNA for the CDR3 is TGTGCCAGCAGCCCCCAGGTCACGATGGGTCAGTACTTC.

The rearrangement joins TRBV4-2 to TRBJ1-5, with 12 bases identical to TRBD1. Germline assignment: CDR1 LGHNA and CDR2 YNFKEQ. This CDR3 spans 17 amino acids. Trimming cost V 4 bases and J 7 bases; bases outside gene matches: 11. CDR3 loop: CASSLGTGGAGGQPQHF. CDR3 sequence (DNA): TGTGCCAGCAGCCTGGGGACAGGGGGCGCCGGGGGCCAGCCCCAGCATTTT.

V usage is TRBV7-7 and J usage is TRBJ2-7; perhaps TRBD2 as D (5 bases). In germline, CDR1 is SSHAT, CDR2 FNYEAQ (reference sequence). V was clipped by 1 base and J by 0 bases, with 10 bases between them. The CDR3 runs to 15 residues. The CDR3 DNA reads as TGTGCCAGCAGCTTAGTCTTGGGGAGCTCCTACGAGCAGTACTTC. This encodes CASSLVLGSSYEQYF.

At least ten counts were recorded for this clone. The chain couples TRBV5-1 to TRBJ2-5; TRBD2 is a possible D gene (6 bases). Germline CDR1 and CDR2: SGHRS and YFSETQ. V lost 0 bases, J lost 2 bases, and 11 bases lay in between. This CDR3 has 15 amino acids. The CDR3 nucleotides are TGCGCCAGCAGCTTGGGCCTAGCGAATCAAGAGACCCAGTACTTC. Translation: CASSLGLANQETQYF.

This sequence joins TRBV10-3 and TRBJ1-1, with TRBD1 as a possible D gene (5 bases). V was cut by 4 bases and J by 5 bases, with 20 bases left in between. The germline V gene encodes CDR1 ENHRY and CDR2 SYGVKD. The CDR3 has 16 amino acids. The CDR3 region has the DNA TGTGCCATCAGTGGTGGTTTTTGGGCAGGGAAGACTGAAGCTTTCTTT. Its protein is CAISGGFWAGKTEAFF.

This clone came up a few times. Other DNA sequences from this sample encode an identical CDR3 as well. V gene TRBV2 combines with J gene TRBJ1-2, with a tentative D call TRBD1 (5 bases). Trimming shortened V by 2 bases and J by 2 bases, and 9 bases separated the two germline ends. In germline, CDR1 is SNHLY, CDR2 FYNNEI. This CDR3 region has 14 residues. CDR3 loop: CASSERGSNYGYTF. The CDR3 bases are TGTGCCAGCAGTGAACGGGGGAGCAACTATGGCTACACCTTC.

The chain is built from TRBV6-1 and TRBJ1-4, with a possible D match to TRBD1 (5 bases). The CDR3 consists of 15 residues. The germline V gene has CDR1 MNHNS and CDR2 SASEGT. Trimming removed 6 bases from V and 4 bases from J, with 15 bases in between. In DNA form, the CDR3 reads TGTGCCAGCAGAAACGGGGGTGCCAGTAATGAAAAACTGTTTTTT. Amino acid sequence: CASRNGGASNEKLFF.

The rearrangement joins TRBV30 to TRBJ1-2; no definite D call. The length of the CDR3 is 15 residues. From germline, CDR1 is GTSNPN and CDR2 SVGIG (reference sequence). V gave up 3 bases and J gave up 4 bases, with 18 bases separating them. The CDR3 loop is CAWRGKTGHFYGYTF. The CDR3 DNA reads TGTGCCTGGAGAGGAAAAACCGGCCATTTCTATGGCTACACCTTC.

This clone appeared a few times. This sequence joins TRBV7-8 and TRBJ2-7; 8 bases are shared with TRBD2. The CDR3 is 14 residues long. CDR1 and CDR2 (germline): SGHVS, FQNEAQ. The junction had 7 bases not matched to a gene; V was cut back by 5 bases and J by 4 bases. The CDR3 nucleotides are TGTGCCAGCAGCCTGAGCGGGAGTGGGTACGAGCAGTACTTC. Translation gives CASSLSGSGYEQYF.

V usage is TRBV2 and J usage is TRBJ1-3; D might be TRBD1 (5 bases). The germline gives CDR1 SNHLY, CDR2 FYNNEI. V lost 11 bases, J lost 2 bases, and 13 bases lay in between. This CDR3 has 13 residues. The CDR3 protein is CAGAGGTGNTIYF. The CDR3 DNA is TGTGCCGGAGCGGGGGGGACTGGAAACACCATATATTTT.

V and J are TRBV27 and TRBJ2-6, with 7 nucleotides matching TRBD1. Per the germline V gene, CDR1 is MNHEY and CDR2 is SMNVEV (reference sequence). Trimming cost V 2 bases and J 4 bases; bases outside gene matches: 8. The length of the CDR3 is 17 residues. CDR3 residues: CASSLEQGVSGANVLTF. The CDR3 nucleotides are TGTGCCAGCAGTTTAGAGCAGGGGGTCTCCGGGGCCAACGTCCTGACTTTC.

On this clone: This same CDR3 is encoded by further DNA sequences in the sample. The chain couples TRBV5-6 to TRBJ2-3; 8 positions match TRBD1. This CDR3 contains 14 residues. The J segment lost 3 bases and the V segment lost 4 bases, leaving 4 bases of the junction unmatched. CDR1 is SGHDT and CDR2 is YYEEEE in the germline V gene. The CDR3 sequence is CASSLDRGTDTQYF. The CDR3 DNA reads as TGTGCCAGCAGCCTTGACAGGGGAACAGATACGCAGTATTTT.

This clone has a single count. The CDR3: CASSLIAVGYGYTF. CDR3 coding DNA: TGTGCCAGCAGTTTAATAGCAGTGGGCTATGGCTACACCTTC. This chain links TRBV28 with TRBJ1-2; no firm D call. There are 14 residues in the CDR3. Trimming took off 2 bases at V and 4 bases at J, with 11 bases between the two ends. Germline CDR1 MDHEN, CDR2 SYDVKM.

The chain links TRBV11-2 to TRBJ2-6; D ambiguous. This CDR3 is built from 15 residues. The germline V gene encodes CDR1 SGHAT and CDR2 FQNNGV. Trimming stripped 5 bases from V and 0 bases from J, with 8 bases between. Here the CDR3 reads CASSHGSSGANVLTF. Here the CDR3 DNA reads TGTGCCAGCAGCCATGGCAGCTCTGGGGCCAACGTCCTGACTTTC. Using reference TRBV11-2 and TRBJ2-6 for the parts outside the CDR3, the full variable domain is EAGVAQSPRYKIIEKRQSVAFWCNPISGHATLYWYQQILGQGPKLLIQFQNNGVVDDSQLPKDRFSAERLKGVDSTLKIQPAKLEDSAVYLCASSHGSSGANVLTFGAGSRLTVL.

Comment on this clone: Other nucleotide sequences in the sample specify the same CDR3. DNA for the CDR3: TGCGCCAGCAGCACTGGGACAGAAGGAGAGACCCAGTACTTC. Protein: CASSTGTEGETQYF. The chain employs TRBV5-1 and TRBJ2-5, with 7 bases identical to TRBD1. The germline V gene encodes CDR1 SGHRS and CDR2 YFSETQ. The CDR3 covers 14 residues. The V gene end was trimmed by 4 bases and the J gene end by 4 bases; junction bases not matched to a gene: 7.

The chain couples TRBV11-2 to TRBJ1-1; D is undetermined. With 1 base removed from V and 1 base from J, the gap between germline ends came to 19 bases. The CDR3 contains 18 residues. Germline V CDR1 and CDR2: SGHAT, FQNNGV. The CDR3 nucleotides are TGTGCCAGCAGCTTAGGACTTGAGACAAATAACGGGAACACTGAAGCTTTCTTT. As protein: CASSLGLETNNGNTEAFF. Full variable domain (missing parts from reference TRBV11-2 and TRBJ1-1): EAGVAQSPRYKIIEKRQSVAFWCNPISGHATLYWYQQILGQGPKLLIQFQNNGVVDDSQLPKDRFSAERLKGVDSTLKIQPAKLEDSAVYLCASSLGLETNNGNTEAFFGQGTRLTVV.

This chain connects TRBV15 to TRBJ1-1; unclear D gene. The CDR3 has 15 amino acids. Trimming shortened V by 6 bases and J by 2 bases, and 16 bases separated the two germline ends. CDR1 LNHNV and CDR2 YYDKDF come from the germline V gene (reference sequence). CDR3 sequence: CATRIDFESNTEAFF. The CDR3 nucleotides are TGTGCCACCAGGATCGATTTTGAGAGCAACACTGAAGCTTTCTTT.

The rearrangement links TRBV2 to TRBJ1-2, with 7 bases fitting TRBD1. In germline, CDR1 is SNHLY, CDR2 FYNNEI. The CDR3 runs 13 residues. The junction had 4 bases not matched to a gene; V was cut back by 6 bases and J by 3 bases. CDR3: CASRTGSDYGYTF. The CDR3 nucleotides are TGTGCCAGCAGGACAGGGTCGGACTATGGCTACACCTTC.

This clone was seen a handful of times. The V and J genes are TRBV7-8 and TRBJ1-5; D ambiguous. The germline V gene encodes CDR1 SGHVS and CDR2 FQNEAQ. V lost 1 base to trimming and J lost 6 bases, with 10 bases between them. This CDR3 has 14 amino acids. CDR3 residues: CASSLDEGVQPQHF. The CDR3 DNA is TGTGCCAGCAGCTTAGACGAAGGAGTTCAGCCCCAGCATTTT.

The chain combines TRBV6-6 with TRBJ1-5; D is uncertain. Trimming left V 5 bases short and J 4 bases short, with 6 bases between. The length of the CDR3 is 12 residues. CDR1 is MNHNY and CDR2 is SVGAGI in the germline V gene (reference sequence). The CDR3 DNA reads as TGTGCCAGCAGTCGAATAAATCAGCCCCAGCATTTT. Its protein is CASSRINQPQHF.

CDR3 DNA: TGTGCCAGCAGTCCCCGACTAGCGGGAGGGTGGGAGCAGTTCTTC. It codes for CASSPRLAGGWEQFF. The chain employs TRBV27 and TRBJ2-1; the match to TRBD2 covers 14 bases. V was pared by 5 bases and J by 10 bases, with 7 bases of the junction left unmatched. The CDR3 contains 15 residues. CDR1 MNHEY and CDR2 SMNVEV come from the germline V gene (reference sequence).

The genes are TRBV11-2 and TRBJ2-1; TRBD2 matches at 9 bases. The length of the CDR3 is 16 residues. V shed 4 bases, J shed 7 bases, and the junction held 11 bases outside the gene matches. CDR1 is SGHAT, CDR2 FQNNGV, per germline. The CDR3, as DNA: TGTGCCAGCAGCTCGGGCGGGAGCGGGAGGCTGAATGAGCAGTTCTTC. Protein: CASSSGGSGRLNEQFF.

The chain recombines TRBV5-1 with TRBJ2-3; D is ambiguous. CDR3 length: 14 residues. CDR1 is SGHRS and CDR2 is YFSETQ in the germline V gene. V lost 0 bases and J lost 2, with 7 bases in between. In DNA form, the CDR3 reads TGCGCCAGCAGCTTGGGACCTGACACAGATACGCAGTATTTT. This gives the protein CASSLGPDTDTQYF.

The rearrangement links TRBV19 to TRBJ1-1; TRBD1 matches 7 bases. CDR3 size: 14 residues. From germline, CDR1 is LNHDA and CDR2 SQIVND (reference sequence). The J segment lost 0 bases and the V segment lost 7 bases, leaving 5 bases of the junction unmatched. CDR3 nucleotide sequence: TGTGCCAGTACCAGGACAGGAATGAACACTGAAGCTTTCTTT. Translating it yields CASTRTGMNTEAFF.

The chain combines TRBV19 with TRBJ2-7; 7 bases line up with TRBD1. This CDR3 spans 16 amino acids. Germline CDR1 LNHDA, CDR2 SQIVND (reference sequence). With V trimmed by 4 bases and J by 0 bases, 9 bases remained unmatched. CDR3 in DNA: TGTGCCAGTAGTACGCCGCCGGACAGGAGCTCCTACGAGCAGTACTTC. Amino acid sequence: CASSTPPDRSSYEQYF.

Points on this clone: Distinct nucleotide sequences in the sample also encode this CDR3. This chain uses TRBV7-3 with TRBJ2-2; no definite D call. The V end was cut by 3 bases, the J end by 5 bases, with 7 bases between. Germline CDR1 is SGHTA and CDR2 is FQGTGA. This CDR3 is 13 amino acids long. The CDR3 nucleotides are TGTGCCAGCAGCTTTTTGTTAACCGGGGAGCTGTTTTTT. Amino acid sequence: CASSFLLTGELFF.

This clone was counted only a few times. The chain is built from TRBV6-1 and TRBJ2-7; TRBD1 aligns across 10 bases. The junction had 9 bases not matched to a gene; V was cut back by 7 bases and J by 3 bases. The CDR3 runs 15 residues. Germline lookup yields CDR1 MNHNS and CDR2 SASEGT. The CDR3 reads CASNRDRGGGYEQYF. CDR3 bases: TGTGCCAGCAATCGGGACAGGGGAGGTGGCTACGAGCAGTACTTC.